The clone carrying this TCR beta chain has only one observation. Its antigen is unidentified. The data were taken from a study of cytomegalovirus exposure and HLA in healthy donors. Study-wide findings and caveats: Earlier results showed most TCR beta V segments being productive about 90% or about 30% of the time. In a later analysis, TCR beta V- and J-gene trimming was associated with a missense DCLRE1C variant. Among the CMV-associated chains, a few were confirmed in vitro as specific for CMV antigens. V segments that were indistinguishable, TRBV6-2 and TRBV6-3 among them, were omitted from analysis.

Trimming took off 5 bases at V and 0 bases at J, with 13 bases between the two ends. The germline gives CDR1 SEHNR, CDR2 FQNEAQ (reference sequence). This CDR3 is 15 amino acids long. Researchers ran the PCR with 60 Vbeta and 13 Jbeta primers. Using immunoSEQ multiplex PCR, the repertoire was profiled, and TCRdb retains in-frame clones only, with some absent. The data hold around 90,000 clones, with roughly 86% observed a single time. The receptor was derived from a man aged 25-40 years in good health and CMV-seropositive. The chain has TRBV7-9 and TRBJ1-1, with TRBD1 as a possible D gene (6 bases). Sample: PBMCs. CDR3 protein: CASSPQGHLNTEAFF. DNA of the CDR3: TGTGCCAGCAGCCCCCAGGGACACCTGAACACTGAAGCTTTCTTT.